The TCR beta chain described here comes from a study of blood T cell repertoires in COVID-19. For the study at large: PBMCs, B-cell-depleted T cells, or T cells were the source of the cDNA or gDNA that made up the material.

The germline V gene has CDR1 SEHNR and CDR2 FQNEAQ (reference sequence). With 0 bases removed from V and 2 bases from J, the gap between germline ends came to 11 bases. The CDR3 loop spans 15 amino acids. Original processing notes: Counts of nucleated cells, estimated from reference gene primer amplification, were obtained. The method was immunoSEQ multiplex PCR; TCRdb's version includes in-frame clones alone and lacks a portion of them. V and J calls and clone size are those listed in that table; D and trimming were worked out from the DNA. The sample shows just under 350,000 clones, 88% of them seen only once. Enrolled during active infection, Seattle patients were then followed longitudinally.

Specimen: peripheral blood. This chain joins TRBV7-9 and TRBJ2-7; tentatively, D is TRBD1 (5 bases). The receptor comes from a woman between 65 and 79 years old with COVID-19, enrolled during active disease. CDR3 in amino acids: CASSLASGPTYEQYF. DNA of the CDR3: TGTGCCAGCAGCTTAGCATCAGGGCCTACCTACGAGCAGTACTTC.